One sample yielded the 22 T cell receptor beta chains listed below, sequenced in a study of CD8+CD57+ T cells in acquired aplastic anemia. Using genomic DNA as the template, TCR beta VDJ and CDR3 profiling was carried out. A single record per CDR3 protein comes from TCRdb applying MiXCR to the reads. The sample has about 170,000 distinct CDR3 sequences, roughly 40% seen once; the top ten hold approximately 1%. The specimen was sorted CD4+, CD8+, or CD8+CD57+ T cells (not recorded which) from PBMCs. The receptor set was obtained from a human donor in good health.

J is TRBJ1-2 and V is TRBV15; D not certain. Looked up from germline, CDR1 is LNHNV and CDR2 is YYDKDF (reference sequence). V lost 0 bases and J 4 bases, leaving 12 bases between the germline ends. There are 15 residues in the CDR3. This CDR3 reads CATSRDWSVGYGYTF. CDR3 in DNA: TGTGCCACCAGCAGAGATTGGTCGGTCGGCTATGGCTACACCTTC. Combining the CDR3 with reference TRBV15 and TRBJ1-2 gives the whole variable domain DAMVIQNPRYQVTQFGKPVTLSCSQTLNHNVMYWYQQKSSQAPKLLFHYYDKDFNNEADTPDNFQSRRPNTSFCFLDIRSPGLGDTAMYLCATSRDWSVGYGYTFGSGTRLTVV.

The V gene is TRBV2, the J gene TRBJ2-1, with D perhaps matching TRBD2 (5 bases). Germline-derived CDR1 and CDR2 are SNHLY and FYNNEI. The CDR3 is made up of 13 amino acids. Trimming took off 4 bases at V and 4 bases at J, with 8 bases between the two ends. CDR3 protein: CASSVLAYNEQFF. CDR3 nucleotide sequence: TGTGCCAGCAGTGTTCTAGCTTACAATGAGCAGTTCTTC.

This chain joins TRBV19 and TRBJ1-4; D not resolved. V lost 7 bases and J lost 0, with 6 bases in between. The CDR3 loop spans 13 amino acids. The germline V gene encodes CDR1 LNHDA and CDR2 SQIVND (reference sequence). The DNA for the CDR3 is TGTGCCAGTAAAACAACAACTAATGAAAAACTGTTTTTT. Its translation: CASKTTTNEKLFF.

This chain connects TRBV25-1 to TRBJ1-6; tentatively, D is TRBD1 (5 bases). Germline values: CDR1 MGHDK, CDR2 SYGVNS. The CDR3 covers 13 residues. In nucleotides, the CDR3 is TGTGCTAACGGGGGATCCTATAATTCACCCCTCCACTTT. It translates to CANGGSYNSPLHF.

The chain joins TRBV3-1 to TRBJ2-1; the D call may be TRBD1 or TRBD2 (5 bases each). V lost 6 bases, J lost 4 bases, and 16 bases lay in between. The germline V gene encodes CDR1 LGHDT and CDR2 YNNKEL (reference sequence). The CDR3 sequence is 15 residues long. The DNA of the CDR3 is TGTGCCAGCAGGGGAGAAGGGACCGTATACAATGAGCAGTTCTTC. Amino acid sequence: CASRGEGTVYNEQFF.

Worth noting for this clonotype: A junction end diverges from the germline sequence, so it may reflect a read error. The rearrangement links TRBV15 to TRBJ1-2, with D hard to call. Germline V gene sequence: CDR1 LNHNV, CDR2 YYDKDF (reference sequence). The length of the CDR3 is 15 residues. The CDR3, as DNA: TGTGCCGCCAGCAGAGATCAGAGAAAGGGCTATGGCTACACCTTC. Its protein product is CAASRDQRKGYGYTF.

Regarding this clonotype: This could be a read error, since a much larger clone is one nucleotide away. This chain joins TRBV4-1 and TRBJ2-7; 10 nucleotides line up with TRBD1. V gave up 1 base and J gave up 2 bases; unmatched junction bases: 14. Germline V lookup: CDR1 MGHRA, CDR2 YSYEKL. The CDR3 is made up of 19 amino acids. CDR3 residues: CASSQGRLGQGRRTYEQYF. The CDR3 DNA follows: TGCGCCAGCAGCCAAGGGAGGCTGGGACAGGGGCGAAGGACCTACGAGCAGTACTTC.

At least ten counts were recorded for this clonotype. The rearrangement links TRBV5-1 to TRBJ2-2, with D unresolved. Germline V lookup: CDR1 SGHRS, CDR2 YFSETQ. V lost 0 bases, J lost 5 bases, and 8 bases lay in between. CDR3 size: 14 residues. CDR3 in amino acids: CASSLAAETGELFF. CDR3 DNA sequence: TGCGCCAGCAGCTTGGCCGCGGAGACCGGGGAGCTGTTTTTT. The full variable domain, with the rest looked up from reference TRBV5-1 and TRBJ2-2, is KAGVTQTPRYLIKTRGQQVTLSCSPISGHRSVSWYQQTPGQGLQFLFEYFSETQRNKGNFPGRFSGRQFSNSRSEMNVSTLELGDSALYLCASSLAAETGELFFGEGSRLTVL.

The rearrangement joins TRBV2 to TRBJ1-4, with 7 bases identical to TRBD1. Trimming removed 7 bases from V and 9 bases from J; junction bases left unmatched: 11. The germline gives CDR1 SNHLY, CDR2 FYNNEI. The length of the CDR3 is 14 residues. As DNA, the CDR3 is TGTGCCAGCACATTTGGCAGGGGGGCGCAAAAACTGTTTTTT. As protein: CASTFGRGAQKLFF.

This clonotype has ten or more counts. The J gene is TRBJ1-1, the V gene TRBV6-1; a possible D gene is TRBD1 (5 bases). CDR1 and CDR2 (germline): MNHNS, SASEGT. The CDR3 is 14 residues long. V was pared by 7 bases and J by 1 base, with 13 bases between. The CDR3 sequence: CASKIQQENTEAFF. Here the CDR3 DNA reads TGTGCCAGCAAGATACAACAGGAGAACACTGAAGCTTTCTTT.

Ten or more counts support this clonotype. The rearrangement links TRBV6-4 to TRBJ2-3; TRBD2 is a possible D gene (5 bases). The germline V gene encodes CDR1 MRHNA and CDR2 SNTAGT. V lost 2 bases and J lost 2, with 8 bases in between. The CDR3 extends over 14 amino acids. CDR3 loop: CASSDRGFTDTQYF. The CDR3 nucleotides are TGTGCCAGCAGTGACCGGGGTTTCACAGATACGCAGTATTTT.

V and J are TRBV5-5 and TRBJ1-6; D unresolved. The CDR3 runs to 15 residues. Germline V gives CDR1 SGHKS, CDR2 YYEKEE (reference sequence). The V and J ends lost 0 bases and 6 bases respectively, with 10 bases between them. The CDR3 DNA is TGTGCCAGCAGCTTGGGCATACAAATTAATTCACCCCTCCACTTT. This gives the protein CASSLGIQINSPLHF.

The chain couples TRBV11-2 to TRBJ2-7, with D tentatively TRBD2 (6 bases). CDR3 length equals 14 residues. Deletions cut 6 bases from V and 2 bases from J, with 14 bases between. Germline V CDR1 and CDR2: SGHAT, FQNNGV. The CDR3 protein is CASSYGGSPYEQYF. The CDR3 bases are TGTGCCAGCAGTTACGGAGGGTCCCCCTACGAGCAGTACTTC.

The chain employs TRBV10-1 and TRBJ2-7; 8 positions match TRBD2. Trimming at V came to 6 bases and at J to 4 bases, leaving 8 bases not matched to a gene. This CDR3 contains 14 residues. In germline, CDR1 is WNHNN, CDR2 SYGVQD (reference sequence). Here the CDR3 reads CASSDGLAPYEQYF. The DNA for the CDR3 is TGCGCCAGCAGCGATGGACTAGCTCCGTACGAGCAGTACTTC.

This clonotype was detected many times. The genes are TRBV12-3 or TRBV12-4 and TRBJ1-5, with 7 bases identical to TRBD1. V was clipped by 6 bases and J by 5 bases; unmatched bases: 7. This CDR3 has 14 amino acids. The chain's CDR3 is CASSKGQRYQPQHF. In DNA form, the CDR3 reads TGTGCCAGCAGCAAGGGACAGCGCTATCAGCCCCAGCATTTT.

On this clonotype: A read error may account for a junction end that differs from germline. Written as DNA, the CDR3 is TGTGCCGGCAGGAGACTAGCGGGAGAATTCGTCGGCTACGAGCAGTACTTC. Translating it yields CAGRRLAGEFVGYEQYF. This chain uses TRBV7-8 with TRBJ2-7; 12 bases are shared with TRBD2. The CDR3 is 17 residues long. Germline lookup yields CDR1 SGHVS and CDR2 FQNEAQ. The full variable domain, completed using reference TRBV7-8 and TRBJ2-7, is GAGVSQSPRYKVAKRGQDVALRCDPISGHVSLFWYQQALGQGPEFLTYFQNEAQLDKSGLPSDRFFAERPEGSVSTLKIQRTQQEDSAVYLCAGRRLAGEFVGYEQYFGPGTRLTVT.

This clonotype was found a few times. The chain recombines TRBV28 with TRBJ2-1, with D perhaps given as TRBD1 or TRBD2 (5 bases each). The CDR3 runs 15 residues. Trimming pared 7 bases from V and 2 bases from J, leaving 15 bases between. Germline V gene lookup returns CDR1 MDHEN and CDR2 SYDVKM. CDR3 in amino acids: CASISPGQAYNEQFF. The CDR3 DNA reads TGTGCCAGCATCTCACCGGGGCAGGCCTACAATGAGCAGTTCTTC.

This clonotype was seen a handful of times. This sequence joins TRBV4-2 and TRBJ1-1; D unresolved. With 6 bases removed from V and 0 bases from J, the gap between germline ends came to 20 bases. Germline V lookup: CDR1 LGHNA, CDR2 YNFKEQ. The CDR3 is made up of 17 amino acids. The CDR3 bases are TGTGCCAGCAGGGAGAAGTGGGGTCCTTCACTGAACACTGAAGCTTTCTTT. Protein: CASREKWGPSLNTEAFF.

The V and J genes are TRBV9 and TRBJ2-2; D may be TRBD2 (5 bases). The CDR3 spans 16 residues. The germline V and J ends were trimmed by 0 bases and 2 bases, with 11 bases remaining between them. Germline loops: CDR1 SGDLS, CDR2 YYNGEE. The CDR3 region has the DNA TGTGCCAGCAGCGTAGTGCTGGACTTTAACACCGGGGAGCTGTTTTTT. It translates to CASSVVLDFNTGELFF.

This chain connects TRBV3-1 to TRBJ1-2; D uncertain. The CDR3 runs 13 residues. The germline gives CDR1 LGHDT, CDR2 YNNKEL (reference sequence). The V gene lost 2 bases and the J gene lost 14 bases, with 18 bases spanning the gap. In nucleotides, the CDR3 is TGTGCCAGCAGCCAATCAACTGGACGTACGGATACCTTC. It translates to CASSQSTGRTDTF.

This clonotype was detected ten times or more. The rearrangement joins TRBV5-6 to TRBJ2-3; 11 nucleotides agree with TRBD2. Per the germline V gene, CDR1 is SGHDT and CDR2 is YYEEEE. The length of the CDR3 is 15 residues. V dropped 4 bases and J dropped 5; count of bases not matched to a gene: 6. In DNA, the CDR3 is TGTGCCAGCAGCACCAGACTAGCGGGGTTAGATACGCAGTATTTT. It translates to CASSTRLAGLDTQYF.

This clonotype was picked up many times. One end of the junction varies from germline; a read error may be responsible. This chain uses TRBV7-2 with TRBJ2-7; the D gene could be TRBD1 or TRBD2 (5 bases each). This CDR3 is built from 14 residues. CDR1 SGHTA and CDR2 FQGNSA come from the germline V gene. This CDR3 reads CAGSLGPTLNEQYF. CDR3 DNA sequence: TGTGCCGGCAGCTTGGGACCGACTTTGAACGAGCAGTACTTC.